Below, 8 T cell receptor beta chains from the same sample are listed, as sequenced in a study of OX40 agonist ivuxolimab in advanced cancers. Assay used: immunoSEQ multiplex PCR; TCRdb lists only in-frame clones, some missing. The sample lists fewer than 85,000 clones; 84% were seen once. The source was CD4+ or CD8+ T cells sorted from blood, collected in a trial of the OX40 agonist ivuxolimab. Receptor source: an adult with an advanced solid tumor such as melanoma, head and neck, liver or kidney cancer.

Concerning this clone itself: Other DNA sequences in this specimen translate into the identical CDR3. For the CDR3, the DNA is TGTGCCAGCTCCCCTGGAGGCCACACTGAAGCTTTCTTT. It yields the protein CASSPGGHTEAFF. The V gene is TRBV7-9, the J gene TRBJ1-1; D is unclear. The V gene's germline CDR1 is SEHNR and CDR2 FQNEAQ (reference sequence). This CDR3 is 13 amino acids long. Trimming shortened V by 8 bases and J by 3 bases, and 13 bases separated the two germline ends.

The J gene is TRBJ2-5, the V gene TRBV5-4; D unclear. The end of the DNA is better explained by TRBJ2-7, so the J call may be wrong. Germline values: CDR1 SGHNT, CDR2 YYREEE (reference sequence). The CDR3 is 12 amino acids. The CDR3 protein is CASSSFSYEQYF. In nucleotides, the CDR3 is TGTGCCAGCAGCTCGTTCTCCTACGAGCAGTACTTC.

This chain links TRBV7-9 with TRBJ2-1; 12 bases align to TRBD2. The junction had 2 bases not matched to a gene; V was cut back by 0 bases and J by 2 bases. The CDR3 is 17 amino acids. Germline CDR1 SEHNR, CDR2 FQNEAQ (reference sequence). Written as DNA, the CDR3 is TGTGCCAGCAGCTTAGCGGGACTAGCGGGCCCCTACAATGAGCAGTTCTTC. It translates to CASSLAGLAGPYNEQFF.

The chain is built from TRBV19 and TRBJ2-1; 7 positions match TRBD1. This CDR3 is 14 amino acids long. Germline trimming cut 5 bases from V and 8 bases from J; bases unmatched to any gene: 9. Germline loops: CDR1 LNHDA, CDR2 SQIVND (reference sequence). The CDR3 DNA sequence: TGTGCCAGTAGTGCAGACAGGGTCGAGTATGAGCAGTTCTTC. Its protein is CASSADRVEYEQFF.

Regarding this clone: The junction shows a germline mismatch at one end, possibly a read error. Here the CDR3 reads CASRATGGRFSNEQYF. DNA for the CDR3: TGTGCCAGCAGGGCTACAGGGGGCCGGTTCTCCAACGAGCAGTACTTC. The chain combines TRBV2 with TRBJ2-7; 9 nucleotides align to TRBD1. Looked up from germline, CDR1 is SNHLY and CDR2 is FYNNEI. The CDR3 extends over 16 amino acids.

The chain couples TRBV12-1 to TRBJ1-5; the table's D call, TRBD1, has no DNA check behind it. TRBV12-1 is shown as a pseudogene. CDR3 length: 15 amino acids. CDR3 residues: CASSGGTGPRQPQHF. The CDR3 DNA reads TGTGCCAGCAGCGGGGGGACAGGTCCAAGACAGCCCCAGCATTTT.

The chain combines TRBV27 with TRBJ2-7, with TRBD2 identical over 9 bases. The CDR3 is 16 amino acids. V was pared by 2 bases and J by 5 bases, with 10 bases of the junction left unmatched. From germline, CDR1 is MNHEY and CDR2 SMNVEV (reference sequence). The CDR3 nucleotides are TGTGCCAGCAGTTTAAAGGGCGGGGGGGCCTCTCACGAGCAGTACTTC. Protein product: CASSLKGGGASHEQYF.

This clone was recorded once. The chain recombines TRBV5-6 with TRBJ2-5; 8 bases agree with TRBD1. The germline V gene has CDR1 SGHDT and CDR2 YYEEEE. Unmatched junction bases numbered 8, after V lost 4 bases and J lost 6 bases. The CDR3 has 14 amino acids. DNA of the CDR3: TGTGCCAGCAGCGCGCGACAGGGGCTGAAGACCCAGTACTTC. This gives the protein CASSARQGLKTQYF.